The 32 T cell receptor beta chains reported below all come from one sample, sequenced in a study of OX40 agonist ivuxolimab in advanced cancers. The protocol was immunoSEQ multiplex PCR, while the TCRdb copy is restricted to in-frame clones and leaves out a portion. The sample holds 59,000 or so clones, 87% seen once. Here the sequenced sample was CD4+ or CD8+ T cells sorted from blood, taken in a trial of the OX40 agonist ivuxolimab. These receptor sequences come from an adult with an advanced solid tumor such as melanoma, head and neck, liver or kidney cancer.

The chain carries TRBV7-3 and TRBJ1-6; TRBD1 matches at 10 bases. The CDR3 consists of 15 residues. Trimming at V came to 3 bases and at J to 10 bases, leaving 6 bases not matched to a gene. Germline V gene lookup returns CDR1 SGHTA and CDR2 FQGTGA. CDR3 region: CASSFGQGVLSPLHF. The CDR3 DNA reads TGTGCCAGCAGCTTCGGACAGGGGGTATTATCACCCCTCCACTTT.

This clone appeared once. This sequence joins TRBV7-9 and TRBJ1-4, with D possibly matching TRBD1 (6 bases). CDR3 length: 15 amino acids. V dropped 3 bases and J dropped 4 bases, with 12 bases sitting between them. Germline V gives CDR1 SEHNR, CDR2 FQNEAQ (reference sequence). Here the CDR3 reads CASSFIRQDNEKLFF. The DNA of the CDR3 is TGTGCCAGCAGCTTCATCCGACAGGATAATGAAAAACTGTTTTTT.

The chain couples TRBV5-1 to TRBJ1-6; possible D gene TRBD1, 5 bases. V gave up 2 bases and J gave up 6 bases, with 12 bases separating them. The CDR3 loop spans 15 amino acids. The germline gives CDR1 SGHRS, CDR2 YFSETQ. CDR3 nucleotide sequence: TGCGCCAGCAGCTTTCAGGGAGCTCCTAATTCACCCCTCCACTTT. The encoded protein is CASSFQGAPNSPLHF. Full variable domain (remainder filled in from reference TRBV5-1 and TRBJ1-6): KAGVTQTPRYLIKTRGQQVTLSCSPISGHRSVSWYQQTPGQGLQFLFEYFSETQRNKGNFPGRFSGRQFSNSRSEMNVSTLELGDSALYLCASSFQGAPNSPLHFGNGTRLTVT.

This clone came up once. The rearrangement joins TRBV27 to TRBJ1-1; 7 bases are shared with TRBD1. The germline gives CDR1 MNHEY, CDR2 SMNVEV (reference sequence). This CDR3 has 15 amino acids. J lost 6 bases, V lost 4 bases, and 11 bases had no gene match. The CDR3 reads CASSYRGWRSAEAFF. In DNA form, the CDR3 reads TGTGCCAGCAGTTACAGGGGTTGGCGGTCCGCTGAAGCTTTCTTT.

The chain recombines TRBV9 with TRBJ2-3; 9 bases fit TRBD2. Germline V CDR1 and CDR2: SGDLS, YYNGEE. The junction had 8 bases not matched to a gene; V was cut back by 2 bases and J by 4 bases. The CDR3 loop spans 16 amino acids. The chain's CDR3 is CASSVRLAGKSDTQYF. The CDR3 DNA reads TGTGCCAGCAGCGTCAGGCTAGCGGGAAAGTCAGATACGCAGTATTTT.

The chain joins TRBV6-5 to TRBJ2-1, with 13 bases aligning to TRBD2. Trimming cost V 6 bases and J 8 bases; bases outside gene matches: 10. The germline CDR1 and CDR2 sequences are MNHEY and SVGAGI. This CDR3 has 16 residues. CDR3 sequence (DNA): TGTGCCAGCAGCTACGGCTGGACTAGCGGGGGCGATGAGCAGTTCTTC. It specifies CASSYGWTSGGDEQFF.

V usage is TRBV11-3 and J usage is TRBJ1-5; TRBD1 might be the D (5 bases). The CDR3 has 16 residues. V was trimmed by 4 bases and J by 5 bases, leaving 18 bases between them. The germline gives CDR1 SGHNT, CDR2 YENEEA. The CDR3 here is CASSSGATRSHQPQHF. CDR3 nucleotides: TGTGCCAGCAGCTCTGGGGCGACGAGGAGCCATCAGCCCCAGCATTTT.

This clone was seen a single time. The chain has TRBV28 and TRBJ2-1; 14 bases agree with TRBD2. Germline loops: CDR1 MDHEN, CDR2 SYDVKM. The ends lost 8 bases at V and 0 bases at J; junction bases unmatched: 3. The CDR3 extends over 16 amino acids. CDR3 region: CASWGTSGSSYNEQFF. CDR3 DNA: TGTGCCAGCTGGGGGACTAGCGGGAGCTCCTACAATGAGCAGTTCTTC.

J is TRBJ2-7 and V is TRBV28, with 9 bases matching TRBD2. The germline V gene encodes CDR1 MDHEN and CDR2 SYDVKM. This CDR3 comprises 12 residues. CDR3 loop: CATGGRAPEQYF. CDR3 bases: TGTGCGACGGGCGGGAGGGCCCCCGAGCAGTACTTC.

The CDR3 loop is CASRRGFDTEAFF. CDR3 nucleotides: TGTGCCAGCAGGCGAGGGTTTGACACTGAAGCTTTCTTT. The chain carries TRBV28 and TRBJ1-1; the D is unclear. This CDR3 comprises 13 residues. With 6 bases removed from V and 3 bases from J, the gap between germline ends came to 11 bases. Germline V gene lookup returns CDR1 MDHEN and CDR2 SYDVKM. Combining the CDR3 with reference TRBV28 and TRBJ1-1 gives the whole variable domain DVKVTQSSRYLVKRTGEKVFLECVQDMDHENMFWYRQDPGLGLRLIYFSYDVKMKEKGDIPEGYSVSREKKERFSLILESASTNQTSMYLCASRRGFDTEAFFGQGTRLTVV.

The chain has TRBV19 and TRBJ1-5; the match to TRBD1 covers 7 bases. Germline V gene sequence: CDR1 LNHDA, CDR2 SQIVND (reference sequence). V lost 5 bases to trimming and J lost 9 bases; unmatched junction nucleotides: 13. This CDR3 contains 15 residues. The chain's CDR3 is CASSAGDSPHRPQHF. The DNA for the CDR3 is TGTGCCAGTAGTGCAGGGGACAGTCCCCATAGGCCCCAGCATTTT.

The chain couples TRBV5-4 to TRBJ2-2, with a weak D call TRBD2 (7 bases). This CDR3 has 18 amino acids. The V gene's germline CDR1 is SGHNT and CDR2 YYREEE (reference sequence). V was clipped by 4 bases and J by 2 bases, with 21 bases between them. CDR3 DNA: TGTGCCAGCAGCAGGGGGTTAGGGGCTAGCGGTAACACCGGGGAGCTGTTTTTT. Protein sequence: CASSRGLGASGNTGELFF.

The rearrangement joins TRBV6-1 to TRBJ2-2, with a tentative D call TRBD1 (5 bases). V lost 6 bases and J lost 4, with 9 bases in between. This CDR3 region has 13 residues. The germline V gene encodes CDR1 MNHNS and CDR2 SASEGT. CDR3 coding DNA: TGTGCCAGCAGACTCAGGGCCACCGGGGAGCTGTTTTTT. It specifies CASRLRATGELFF.

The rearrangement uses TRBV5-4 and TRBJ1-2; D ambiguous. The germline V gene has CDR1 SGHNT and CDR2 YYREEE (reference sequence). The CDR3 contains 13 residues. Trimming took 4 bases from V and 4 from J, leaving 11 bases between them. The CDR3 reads CASSQDGSYGYTF. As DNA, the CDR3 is TGTGCCAGCAGCCAGGACGGGAGCTATGGCTACACCTTC.

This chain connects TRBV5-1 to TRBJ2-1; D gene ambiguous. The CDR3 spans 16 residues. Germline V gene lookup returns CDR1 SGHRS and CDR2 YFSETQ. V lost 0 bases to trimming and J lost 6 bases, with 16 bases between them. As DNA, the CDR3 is TGCGCCAGCAGCTTGGATGGAAATTCCCGACTCAATGAGCAGTTCTTC. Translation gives CASSLDGNSRLNEQFF.

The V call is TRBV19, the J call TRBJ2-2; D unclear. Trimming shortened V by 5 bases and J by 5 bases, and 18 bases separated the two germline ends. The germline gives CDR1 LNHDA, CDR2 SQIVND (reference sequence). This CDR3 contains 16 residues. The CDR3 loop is CASSARAGMRTGELFF. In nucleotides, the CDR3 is TGTGCCAGTAGTGCCCGGGCCGGCATGCGAACCGGGGAGCTGTTTTTT.

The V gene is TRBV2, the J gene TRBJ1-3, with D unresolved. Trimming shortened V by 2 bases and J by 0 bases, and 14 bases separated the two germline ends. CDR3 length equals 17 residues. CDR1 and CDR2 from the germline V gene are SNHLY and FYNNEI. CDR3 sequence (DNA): TGTGCCAGCAGTGAAAGGGCCCCAAGCTACTCTGGAAACACCATATATTTT. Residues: CASSERAPSYSGNTIYF.

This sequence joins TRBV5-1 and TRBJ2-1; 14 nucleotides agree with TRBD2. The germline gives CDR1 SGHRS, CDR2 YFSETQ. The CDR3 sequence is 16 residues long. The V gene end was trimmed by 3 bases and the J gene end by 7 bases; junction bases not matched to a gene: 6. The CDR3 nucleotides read TGCGCCAGCAGCTGGGGTGGGACTAGCGGGAGTAATGAGCAGTTCTTC. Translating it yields CASSWGGTSGSNEQFF.

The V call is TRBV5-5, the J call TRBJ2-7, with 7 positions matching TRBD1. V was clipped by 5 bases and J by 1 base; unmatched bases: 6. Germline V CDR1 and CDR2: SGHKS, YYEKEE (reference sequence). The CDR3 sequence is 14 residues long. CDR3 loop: CASRIPGQSYEQYF. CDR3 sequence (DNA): TGTGCCAGCAGGATCCCGGGACAGTCCTACGAGCAGTACTTC.

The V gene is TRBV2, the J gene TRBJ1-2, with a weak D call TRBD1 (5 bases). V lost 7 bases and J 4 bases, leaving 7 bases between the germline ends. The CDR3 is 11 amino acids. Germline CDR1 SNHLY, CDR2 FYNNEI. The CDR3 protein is CASKGPYGYTF. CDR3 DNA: TGTGCCAGCAAGGGGCCCTATGGCTACACCTTC.

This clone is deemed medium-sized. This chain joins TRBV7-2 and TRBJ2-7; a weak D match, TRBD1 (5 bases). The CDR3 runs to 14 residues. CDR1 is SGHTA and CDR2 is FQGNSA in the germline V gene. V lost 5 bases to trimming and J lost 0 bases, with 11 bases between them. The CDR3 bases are TGTGCCAGCAGCCTCCGTGACAGCTCCTACGAGCAGTACTTC. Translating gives CASSLRDSSYEQYF.

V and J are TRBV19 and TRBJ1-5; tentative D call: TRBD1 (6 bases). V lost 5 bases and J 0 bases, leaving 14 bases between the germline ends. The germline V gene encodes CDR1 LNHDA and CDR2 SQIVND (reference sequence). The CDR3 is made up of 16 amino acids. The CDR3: CASSERRTASNQPQHF. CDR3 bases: TGTGCCAGTAGTGAAAGAAGGACAGCTAGCAATCAGCCCCAGCATTTT.

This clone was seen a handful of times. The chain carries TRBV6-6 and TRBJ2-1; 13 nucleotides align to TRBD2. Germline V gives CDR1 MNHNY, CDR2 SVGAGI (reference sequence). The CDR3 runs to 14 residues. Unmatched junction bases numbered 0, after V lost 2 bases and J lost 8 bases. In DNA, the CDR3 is TGTGCCAGCAGTTACGGACTAGCGGGAGATGAGCAGTTCTTC. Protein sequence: CASSYGLAGDEQFF.

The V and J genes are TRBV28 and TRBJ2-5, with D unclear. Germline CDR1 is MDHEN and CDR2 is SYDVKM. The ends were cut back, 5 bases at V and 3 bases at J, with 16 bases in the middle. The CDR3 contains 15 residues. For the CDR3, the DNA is TGTGCCAGCAGTGGTTTTCTTCAAATAGAAGAGACCCAGTACTTC. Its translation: CASSGFLQIEETQYF.

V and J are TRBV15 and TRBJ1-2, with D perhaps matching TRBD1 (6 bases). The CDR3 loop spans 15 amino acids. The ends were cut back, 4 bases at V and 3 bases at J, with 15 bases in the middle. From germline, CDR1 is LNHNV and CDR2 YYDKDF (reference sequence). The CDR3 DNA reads TGTGCCACCAGCATTGAGACAGGTTGGGACTATGGCTACACCTTC. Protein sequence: CATSIETGWDYGYTF.

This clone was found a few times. This CDR3 reads CASSLGWTGGGEQYF. CDR3 sequence (DNA): TGTGCCAGCAGCTTAGGGTGGACAGGGGGCGGCGAGCAGTACTTC. V is TRBV11-1 and J is TRBJ2-7, with TRBD1 matching 11 bases. The CDR3 is 15 amino acids. Germline trimming cut 1 base from V and 6 bases from J; bases unmatched to any gene: 5. Per germline, CDR1 SGHAT and CDR2 FQDESV (reference sequence).

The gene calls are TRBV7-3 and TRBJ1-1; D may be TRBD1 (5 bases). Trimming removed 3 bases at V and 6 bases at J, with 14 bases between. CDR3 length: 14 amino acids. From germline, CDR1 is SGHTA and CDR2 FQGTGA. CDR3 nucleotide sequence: TGTGCCAGCAGCTTTTCAGGCACCAGGGCTGAAGCTTTCTTT. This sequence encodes CASSFSGTRAEAFF. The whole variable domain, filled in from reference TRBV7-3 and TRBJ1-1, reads GAGVSQTPSNKVTEKGKYVELRCDPISGHTALYWYRQSLGQGPEFLIYFQGTGAADDSGLPNDRFFAVRPEGSVSTLKIQRTERGDSAVYLCASSFSGTRAEAFFGQGTRLTVV.

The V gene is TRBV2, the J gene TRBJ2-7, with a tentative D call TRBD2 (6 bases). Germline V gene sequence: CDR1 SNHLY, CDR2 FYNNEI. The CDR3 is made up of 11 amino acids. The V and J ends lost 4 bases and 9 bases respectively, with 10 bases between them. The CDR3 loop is CASSVLAVQYF. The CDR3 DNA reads TGTGCCAGCAGTGTACTAGCAGTGCAGTACTTC.

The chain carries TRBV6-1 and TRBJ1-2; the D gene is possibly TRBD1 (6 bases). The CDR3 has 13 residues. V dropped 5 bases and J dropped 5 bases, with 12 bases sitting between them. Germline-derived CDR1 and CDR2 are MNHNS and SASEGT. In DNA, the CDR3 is TGTGCCAGCAGTCCCGGACAGCGATATGGCTACACCTTC. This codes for CASSPGQRYGYTF.

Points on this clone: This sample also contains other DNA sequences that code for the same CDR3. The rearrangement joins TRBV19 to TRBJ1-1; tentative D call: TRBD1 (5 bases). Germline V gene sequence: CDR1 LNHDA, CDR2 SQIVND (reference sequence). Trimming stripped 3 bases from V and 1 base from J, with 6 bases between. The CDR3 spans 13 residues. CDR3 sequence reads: CASSIRENTEAFF. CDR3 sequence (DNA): TGTGCCAGTAGTATCAGGGAGAACACTGAAGCTTTCTTT.

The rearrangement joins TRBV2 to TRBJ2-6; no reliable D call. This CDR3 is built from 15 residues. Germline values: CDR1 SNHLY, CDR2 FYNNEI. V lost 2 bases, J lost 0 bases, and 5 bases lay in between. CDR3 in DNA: TGTGCCAGCAGTGAACGATTCTCTGGGGCCAACGTCCTGACTTTC. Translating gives CASSERFSGANVLTF.

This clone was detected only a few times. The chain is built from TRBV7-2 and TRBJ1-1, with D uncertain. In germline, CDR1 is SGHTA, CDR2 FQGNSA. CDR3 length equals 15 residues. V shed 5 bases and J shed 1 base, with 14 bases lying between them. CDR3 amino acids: CASSPRPQANTEAFF. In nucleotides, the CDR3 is TGTGCCAGCAGCCCTCGTCCTCAAGCGAACACTGAAGCTTTCTTT. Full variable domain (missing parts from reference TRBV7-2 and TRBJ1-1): GAGVSQSPSNKVTEKGKDVELRCDPISGHTALYWYRQSLGQGLEFLIYFQGNSAPDKSGLPSDRFSAERTGGSVSTLTIQRTQQEDSAVYLCASSPRPQANTEAFFGQGTRLTVV.